This record covers a single TCR beta chain. Its antigen remains unknown. The authors amplified TCR beta CDR3 regions, and they did so from RNA transcripts for repertoire sequencing. First-round RT-PCR used HTBI primers; second-round multiplex PCR followed. TCRdb processed the multiplex PCR reads anew with MiXCR; each CDR3 protein has one entry. The table records about 160,000 distinct CDR3 sequences, 37% of them present only once. The source of the sample is a study of Graves' ophthalmopathy and Graves' hyperthyroidism. Points from the study as a whole: An 81.08% specificity and roughly 90% sensitivity were achieved by a 13-signature model that separated ophthalmopathy from stable hyperthyroidism.

The TCR comes from a woman between 40 and 50 years old with Graves' ophthalmopathy. Material: peripheral blood.

The DNA of the CDR3 is TGTGCCAGCGCGTTGGGTACGGGACCCAGATCCATCTACGAGCAGTACTTC. It encodes CASALGTGPRSIYEQYF. J is TRBJ2-7 and V is TRBV11-2; D is possibly TRBD1 or TRBD2 (5 bases each). The V gene lost 8 bases and the J gene lost 3 bases, with 26 bases spanning the gap. In germline, CDR1 is SGHAT, CDR2 FQNNGV. This CDR3 is built from 17 residues.